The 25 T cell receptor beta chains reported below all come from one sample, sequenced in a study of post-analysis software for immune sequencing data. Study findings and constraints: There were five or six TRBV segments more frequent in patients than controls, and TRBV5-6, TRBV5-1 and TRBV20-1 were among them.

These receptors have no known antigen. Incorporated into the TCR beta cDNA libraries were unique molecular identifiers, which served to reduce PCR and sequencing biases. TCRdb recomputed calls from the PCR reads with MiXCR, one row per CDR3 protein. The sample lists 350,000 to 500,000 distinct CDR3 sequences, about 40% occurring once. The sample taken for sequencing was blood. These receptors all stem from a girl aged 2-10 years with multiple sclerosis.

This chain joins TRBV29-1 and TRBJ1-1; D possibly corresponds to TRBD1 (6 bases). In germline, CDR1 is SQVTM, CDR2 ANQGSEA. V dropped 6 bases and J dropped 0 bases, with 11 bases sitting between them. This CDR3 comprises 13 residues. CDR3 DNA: TGCAGCGTCTGCGGACAGCTGAACACTGAAGCTTTCTTT. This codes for CSVCGQLNTEAFF.

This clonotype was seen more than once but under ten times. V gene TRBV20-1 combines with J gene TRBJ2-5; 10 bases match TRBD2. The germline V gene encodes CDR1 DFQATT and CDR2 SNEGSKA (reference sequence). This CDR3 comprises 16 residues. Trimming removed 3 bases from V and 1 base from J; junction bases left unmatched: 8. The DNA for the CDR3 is TGCAGTGCTAGCGGACTTAGCGGGGGGACCCAAGAGACCCAGTACTTC. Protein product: CSASGLSGGTQETQYF.

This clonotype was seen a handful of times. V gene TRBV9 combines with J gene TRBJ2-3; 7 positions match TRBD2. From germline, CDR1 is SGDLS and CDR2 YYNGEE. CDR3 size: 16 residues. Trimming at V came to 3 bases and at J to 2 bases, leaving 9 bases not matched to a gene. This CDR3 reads CASSAGLGGFTDTQYF. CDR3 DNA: TGTGCCAGCAGCGCAGGACTAGGCGGGTTCACAGATACGCAGTATTTT.

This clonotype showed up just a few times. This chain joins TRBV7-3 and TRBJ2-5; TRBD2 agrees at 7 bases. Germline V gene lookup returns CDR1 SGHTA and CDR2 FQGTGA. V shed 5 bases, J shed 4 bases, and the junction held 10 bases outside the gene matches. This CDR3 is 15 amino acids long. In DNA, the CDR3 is TGTGCCAGCAGCCCAGCCCTGGGAGGGGTAGAGACCCAGTACTTC. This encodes CASSPALGGVETQYF.

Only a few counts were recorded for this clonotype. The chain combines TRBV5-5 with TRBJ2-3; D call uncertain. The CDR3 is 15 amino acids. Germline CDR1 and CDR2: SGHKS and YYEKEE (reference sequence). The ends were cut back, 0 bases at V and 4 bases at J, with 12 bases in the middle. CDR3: CASSLGHTTSDTQYF. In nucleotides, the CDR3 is TGTGCCAGCAGCTTGGGCCATACCACCTCAGATACGCAGTATTTT.

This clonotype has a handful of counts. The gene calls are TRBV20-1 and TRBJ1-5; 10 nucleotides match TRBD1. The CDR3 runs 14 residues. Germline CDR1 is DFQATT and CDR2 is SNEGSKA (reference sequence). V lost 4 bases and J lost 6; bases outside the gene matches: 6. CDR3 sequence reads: CSAKTGGAAQPQHF. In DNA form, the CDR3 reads TGCAGTGCTAAGACAGGGGGCGCCGCTCAGCCCCAGCATTTT.

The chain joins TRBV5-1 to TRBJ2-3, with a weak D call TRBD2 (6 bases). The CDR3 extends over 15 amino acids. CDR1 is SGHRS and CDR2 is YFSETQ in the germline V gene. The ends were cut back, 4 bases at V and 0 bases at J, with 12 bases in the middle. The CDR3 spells CASSLRDSSTDTQYF. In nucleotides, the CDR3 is TGCGCCAGCAGCCTTCGGGACTCCAGCACAGATACGCAGTATTTT.

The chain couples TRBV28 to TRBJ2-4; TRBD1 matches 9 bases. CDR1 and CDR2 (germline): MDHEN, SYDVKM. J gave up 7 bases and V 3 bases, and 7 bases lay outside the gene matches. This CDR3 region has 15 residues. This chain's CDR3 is CASSFTGGLRNIQYF. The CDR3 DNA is TGTGCCAGCAGTTTTACAGGGGGCTTACGGAACATTCAGTACTTC.

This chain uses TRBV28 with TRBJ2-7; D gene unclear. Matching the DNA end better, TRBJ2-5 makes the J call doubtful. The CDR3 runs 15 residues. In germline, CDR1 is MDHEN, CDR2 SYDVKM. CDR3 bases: TGTGCCAGCAGTTTAAGGCCCGGGCTCCAAGAGACCCAGTACTTC. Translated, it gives CASSLRPGLQETQYF.

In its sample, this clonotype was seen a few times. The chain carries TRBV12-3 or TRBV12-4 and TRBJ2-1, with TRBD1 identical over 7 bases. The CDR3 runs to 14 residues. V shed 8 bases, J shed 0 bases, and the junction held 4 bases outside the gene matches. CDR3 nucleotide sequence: TGTGCCAGCCAGGGGGTCAACTCCTACAATGAGCAGTTCTTC. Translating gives CASQGVNSYNEQFF.

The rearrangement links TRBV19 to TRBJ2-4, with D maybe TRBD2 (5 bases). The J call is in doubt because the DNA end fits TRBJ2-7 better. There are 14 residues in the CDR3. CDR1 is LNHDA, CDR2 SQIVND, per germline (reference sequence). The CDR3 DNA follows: TGTGCCAGTAGTATCTCGGGGAATAGGGACGAGCAGTACTTC. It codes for CASSISGNRDEQYF.

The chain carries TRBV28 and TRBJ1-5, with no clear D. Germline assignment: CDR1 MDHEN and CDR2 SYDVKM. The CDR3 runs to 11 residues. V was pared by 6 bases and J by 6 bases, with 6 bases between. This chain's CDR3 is CASRRGQPQHF. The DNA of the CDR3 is TGTGCCAGCAGAAGAGGTCAGCCCCAGCATTTT.

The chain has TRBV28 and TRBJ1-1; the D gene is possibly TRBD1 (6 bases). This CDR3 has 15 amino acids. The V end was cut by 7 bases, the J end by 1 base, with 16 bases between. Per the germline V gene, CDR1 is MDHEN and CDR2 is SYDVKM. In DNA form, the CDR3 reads TGTGCCAGCACTATTGGGGGGGCGGGGAACACTGAAGCTTTCTTT. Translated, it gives CASTIGGAGNTEAFF. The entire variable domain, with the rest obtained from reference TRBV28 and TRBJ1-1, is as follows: DVKVTQSSRYLVKRTGEKVFLECVQDMDHENMFWYRQDPGLGLRLIYFSYDVKMKEKGDIPEGYSVSREKKERFSLILESASTNQTSMYLCASTIGGAGNTEAFFGQGTRLTVV.

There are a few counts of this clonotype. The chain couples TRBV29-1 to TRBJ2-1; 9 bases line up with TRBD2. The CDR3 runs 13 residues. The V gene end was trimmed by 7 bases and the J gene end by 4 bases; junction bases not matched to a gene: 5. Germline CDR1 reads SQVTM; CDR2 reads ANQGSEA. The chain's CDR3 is CSDRLADYNEQFF. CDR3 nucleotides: TGCAGCGACAGACTAGCGGATTACAATGAGCAGTTCTTC.

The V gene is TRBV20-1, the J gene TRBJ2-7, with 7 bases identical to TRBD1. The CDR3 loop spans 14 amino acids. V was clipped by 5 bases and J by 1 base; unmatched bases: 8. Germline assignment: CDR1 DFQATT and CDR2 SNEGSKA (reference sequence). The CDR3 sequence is CSAQIQGPSYEQYF. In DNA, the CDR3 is TGCAGTGCTCAAATACAGGGGCCTTCCTACGAGCAGTACTTC.

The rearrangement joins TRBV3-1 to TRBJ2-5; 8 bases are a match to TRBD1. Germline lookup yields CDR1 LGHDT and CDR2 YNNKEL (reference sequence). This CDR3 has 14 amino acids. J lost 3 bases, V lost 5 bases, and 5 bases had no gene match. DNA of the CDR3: TGTGCCAGCAGCAGTACAGGGGGTGAAGAGACCCAGTACTTC. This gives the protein CASSSTGGEETQYF.

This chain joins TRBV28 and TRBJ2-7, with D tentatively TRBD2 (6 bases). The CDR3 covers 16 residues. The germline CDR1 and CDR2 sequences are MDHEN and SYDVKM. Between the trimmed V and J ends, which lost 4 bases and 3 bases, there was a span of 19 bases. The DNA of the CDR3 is TGTGCCAGCAGTTCAACCCCGCTGGGACTGCACTACGAGCAGTACTTC. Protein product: CASSSTPLGLHYEQYF.

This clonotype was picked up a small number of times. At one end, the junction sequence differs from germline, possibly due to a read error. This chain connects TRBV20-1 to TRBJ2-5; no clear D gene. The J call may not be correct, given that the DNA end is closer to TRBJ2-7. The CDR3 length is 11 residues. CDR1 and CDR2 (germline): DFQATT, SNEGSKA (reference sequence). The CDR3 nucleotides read TGCAATGCTAGATCCAGATCCGAGCAGTACTTC. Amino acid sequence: CNARSRSEQYF.

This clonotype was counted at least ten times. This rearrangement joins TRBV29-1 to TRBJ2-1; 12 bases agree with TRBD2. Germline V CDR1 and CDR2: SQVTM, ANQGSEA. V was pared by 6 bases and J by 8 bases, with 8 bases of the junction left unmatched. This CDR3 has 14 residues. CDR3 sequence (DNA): TGCAGCGTACTACGGGGGACTAGCGGGTATGAGCAGTTCTTC. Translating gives CSVLRGTSGYEQFF.

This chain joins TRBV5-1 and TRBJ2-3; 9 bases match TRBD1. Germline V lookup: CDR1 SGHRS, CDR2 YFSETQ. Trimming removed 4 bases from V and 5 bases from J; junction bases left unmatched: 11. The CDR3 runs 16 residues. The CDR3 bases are TGCGCCAGCAGCGTTGGGACAGGGTATAGAGGAGATACGCAGTATTTT. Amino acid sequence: CASSVGTGYRGDTQYF.

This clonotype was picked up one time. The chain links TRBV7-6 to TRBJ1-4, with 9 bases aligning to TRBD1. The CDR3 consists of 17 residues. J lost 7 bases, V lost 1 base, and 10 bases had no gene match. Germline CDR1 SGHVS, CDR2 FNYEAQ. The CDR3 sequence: CASSLEIGQGKREKLFF. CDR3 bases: TGTGCCAGCAGCTTAGAGATCGGACAGGGGAAGCGTGAAAAACTGTTTTTT.

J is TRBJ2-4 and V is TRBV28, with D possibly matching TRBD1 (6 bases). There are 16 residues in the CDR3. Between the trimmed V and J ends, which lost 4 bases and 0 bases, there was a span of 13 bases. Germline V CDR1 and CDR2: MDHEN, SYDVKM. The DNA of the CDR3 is TGTGCCAGCAGTTCCCGCAGGGGCCTAGCCAAAAACATTCAGTACTTC. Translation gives CASSSRRGLAKNIQYF.

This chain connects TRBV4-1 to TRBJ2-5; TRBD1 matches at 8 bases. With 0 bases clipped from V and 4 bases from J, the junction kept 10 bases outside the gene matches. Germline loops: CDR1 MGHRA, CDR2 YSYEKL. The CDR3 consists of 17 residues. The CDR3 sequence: CASSQELAGGGRETQYF. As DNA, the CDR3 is TGCGCCAGCAGCCAAGAGCTTGCAGGGGGCGGGCGAGAGACCCAGTACTTC.

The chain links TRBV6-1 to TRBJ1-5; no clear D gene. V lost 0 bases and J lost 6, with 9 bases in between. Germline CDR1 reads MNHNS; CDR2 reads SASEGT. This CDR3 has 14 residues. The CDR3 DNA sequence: TGTGCCAGCAGTGAAGCATCTGGGTTTCAGCCCCAGCATTTT. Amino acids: CASSEASGFQPQHF.

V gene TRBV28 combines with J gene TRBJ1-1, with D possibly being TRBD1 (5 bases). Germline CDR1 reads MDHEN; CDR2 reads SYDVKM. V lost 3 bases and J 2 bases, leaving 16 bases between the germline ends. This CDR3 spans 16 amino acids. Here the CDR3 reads CASSFNGGTLNTEAFF. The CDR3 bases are TGTGCCAGCAGTTTCAATGGTGGGACGCTAAACACTGAAGCTTTCTTT. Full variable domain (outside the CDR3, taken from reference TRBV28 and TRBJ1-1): DVKVTQSSRYLVKRTGEKVFLECVQDMDHENMFWYRQDPGLGLRLIYFSYDVKMKEKGDIPEGYSVSREKKERFSLILESASTNQTSMYLCASSFNGGTLNTEAFFGQGTRLTVV.